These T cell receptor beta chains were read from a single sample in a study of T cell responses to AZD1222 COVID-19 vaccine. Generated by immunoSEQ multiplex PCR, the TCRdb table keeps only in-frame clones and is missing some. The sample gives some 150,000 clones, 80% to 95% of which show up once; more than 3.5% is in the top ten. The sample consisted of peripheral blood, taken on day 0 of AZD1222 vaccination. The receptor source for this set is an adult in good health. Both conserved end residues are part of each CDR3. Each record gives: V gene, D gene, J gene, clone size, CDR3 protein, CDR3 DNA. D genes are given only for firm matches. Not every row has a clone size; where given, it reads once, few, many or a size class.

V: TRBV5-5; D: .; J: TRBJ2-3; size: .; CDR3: CASSKGTDTQYF; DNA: TGTGCCAGCAGCAAGGGCACAGATACGCAGTATTTT
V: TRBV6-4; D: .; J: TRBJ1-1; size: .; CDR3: CASKPGHKVATEAFF; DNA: TGTGCCAGCAAACCGGGACACAAGGTCGCCACTGAAGCTTTCTTT
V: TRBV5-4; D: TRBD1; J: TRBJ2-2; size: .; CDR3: CASSISDRVDLFDTGELFF; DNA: TGTGCCAGCAGCATCTCGGACAGGGTCGATCTATTCGACACCGGGGAGCTGTTTTTT
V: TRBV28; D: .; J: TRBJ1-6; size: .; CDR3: CASSGIGGLGSPLHF; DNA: TGTGCCAGCAGTGGAATTGGAGGGTTGGGTTCACCCCTCCACTTT
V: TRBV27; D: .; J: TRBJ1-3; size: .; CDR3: CASSYTGSGNTIYF; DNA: TGTGCCAGCAGTTATACAGGATCTGGAAACACCATATATTTT
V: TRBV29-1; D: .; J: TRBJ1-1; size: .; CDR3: CSVVLPGFREAFF; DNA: TGCAGCGTTGTTCTCCCCGGGTTCCGAGAAGCTTTCTTT
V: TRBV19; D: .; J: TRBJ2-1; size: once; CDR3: CASSIGSGNNEQFF; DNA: TGTGCCAGTAGTATAGGGAGCGGCAACAATGAGCAGTTCTTC
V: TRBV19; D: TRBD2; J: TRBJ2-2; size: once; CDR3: CASSNPSGRNTGELFF; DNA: TGTGCCAGTAGTAATCCTAGCGGGAGGAACACCGGGGAGCTGTTTTTT
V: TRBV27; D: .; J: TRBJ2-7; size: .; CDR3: CASSSSGSYEQYF; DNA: TGTGCCAGCAGTTCGTCAGGATCCTACGAGCAGTACTTC
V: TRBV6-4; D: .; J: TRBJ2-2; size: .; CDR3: CASSVARAGELFF; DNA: TGTGCCAGCAGTGTGGCGAGGGCGGGGGAGCTGTTTTTT
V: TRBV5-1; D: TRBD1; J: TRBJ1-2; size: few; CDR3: CASSRSGTDDGYTF; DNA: TGCGCCAGCAGTCGGTCCGGGACAGACGATGGCTACACCTTC
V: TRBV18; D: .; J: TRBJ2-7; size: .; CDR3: CASSPPSRASPYEQYF; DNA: TGTGCCAGCTCACCACCTTCGCGAGCTTCCCCCTACGAGCAGTACTTC
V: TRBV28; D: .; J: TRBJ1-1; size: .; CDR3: CASSSYRAQRINTEAFF; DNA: TGTGCCAGCAGTTCCTACAGGGCCCAACGGATAAACACTGAAGCTTTCTTT
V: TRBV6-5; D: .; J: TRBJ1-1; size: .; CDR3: CASFPVSGTEAFF; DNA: TGTGCCAGCTTCCCCGTCTCGGGTACTGAAGCTTTCTTT
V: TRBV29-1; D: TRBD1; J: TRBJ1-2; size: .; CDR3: CSVDEGRGLSYGYTF; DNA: TGCAGCGTTGATGAGGGCAGGGGGTTAAGCTATGGCTACACCTTC
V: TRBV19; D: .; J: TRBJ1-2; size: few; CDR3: CASSSPGPGYGYTF; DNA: TGTGCCAGTAGTAGCCCCGGCCCCGGATATGGCTACACCTTC
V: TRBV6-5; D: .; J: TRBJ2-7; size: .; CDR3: CASSYSSQAPYEQYF; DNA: TGTGCCAGCAGTTACTCGTCACAGGCCCCCTACGAGCAGTACTTC
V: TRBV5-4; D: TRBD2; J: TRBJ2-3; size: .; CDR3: CASAPGGLAGWGADTQYF; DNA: TGTGCCAGCGCCCCCGGGGGCCTAGCGGGGTGGGGGGCAGATACGCAGTATTTT
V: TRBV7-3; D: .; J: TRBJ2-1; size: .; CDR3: CASSLQLGPLGEQFF; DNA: TGTGCCAGCAGCTTACAATTGGGCCCTCTGGGGGAGCAGTTCTTC
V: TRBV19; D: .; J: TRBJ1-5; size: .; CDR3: CASSGTGPMGNQPQHF; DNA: TGTGCCAGTAGTGGAACAGGGCCCATGGGAAATCAGCCCCAGCATTTT
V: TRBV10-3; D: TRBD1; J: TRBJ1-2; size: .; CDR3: CAISAATGTSYGYTF; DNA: TGTGCCATCAGCGCCGCGACAGGGACTTCCTATGGCTACACCTTC
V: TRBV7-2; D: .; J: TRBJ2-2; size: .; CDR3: CASSLVRVHTGELFF; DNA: TGTGCCAGCAGCTTAGTTCGGGTTCACACCGGGGAGCTGTTTTTT
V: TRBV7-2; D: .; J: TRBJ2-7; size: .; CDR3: CASSPLGPSYEQYF; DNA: TGTGCCAGCAGCCCCTTGGGCCCCTCCTACGAGCAGTACTTC
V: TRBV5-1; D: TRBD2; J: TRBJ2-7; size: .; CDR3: CASSPTSGRAGEQYF; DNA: TGCGCCAGCAGCCCAACTAGCGGGAGGGCCGGCGAGCAGTACTTC
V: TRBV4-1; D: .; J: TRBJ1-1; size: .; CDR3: CASSQVDGSGITQAFF; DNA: TGCGCCAGCAGCCAAGTCGACGGCTCAGGAATTACCCAAGCTTTCTTT
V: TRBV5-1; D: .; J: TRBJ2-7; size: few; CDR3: CASSFGVPLGQYF; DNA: TGCGCCAGCAGCTTCGGGGTCCCCCTGGGGCAGTACTTC
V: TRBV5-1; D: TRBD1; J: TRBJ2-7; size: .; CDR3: CASSPKGQGATYEQYF; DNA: TGCGCCAGCAGCCCTAAGGGACAGGGGGCCACCTACGAGCAGTACTTC
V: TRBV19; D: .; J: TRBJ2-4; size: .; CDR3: CASSRPDSLAKNIQYF; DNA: TGTGCCAGTAGTAGACCGGACTCCCTAGCCAAAAACATTCAGTACTTC
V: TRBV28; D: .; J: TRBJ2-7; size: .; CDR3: CARQSLTPGVEEQYF; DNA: TGTGCCAGGCAGAGTCTCACTCCAGGGGTTGAAGAGCAGTACTTC
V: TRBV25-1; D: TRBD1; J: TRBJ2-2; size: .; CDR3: CASSGTGGVRTGELFF; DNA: TGTGCCAGCAGTGGCACAGGGGGCGTAAGGACCGGGGAGCTGTTTTTT
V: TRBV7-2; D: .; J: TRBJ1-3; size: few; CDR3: CASSLFRNSGNTIYF; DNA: TGTGCCAGCAGCTTATTTCGGAACTCTGGAAACACCATATATTTT
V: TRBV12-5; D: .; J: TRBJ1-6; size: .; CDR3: CASGLGGEYGSPLHF; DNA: TGTGCTAGTGGTTTGGGGGGAGAGTACGGCTCACCCCTCCACTTT
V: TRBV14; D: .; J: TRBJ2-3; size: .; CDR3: CASSQDTADTQYF; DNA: TGTGCCAGCAGCCAAGATACGGCAGATACGCAGTATTTT
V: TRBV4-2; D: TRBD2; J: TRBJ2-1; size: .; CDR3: CASSQPGLAFNEQFF; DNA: TGTGCCAGCAGCCAGCCGGGACTAGCGTTCAATGAGCAGTTCTTC
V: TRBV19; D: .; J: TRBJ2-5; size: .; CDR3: CATSRTRGKETQYF; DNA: TGTGCCACCAGCCGGACACGCGGAAAAGAGACCCAGTACTTC
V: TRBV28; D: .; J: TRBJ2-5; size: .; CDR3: CASSLGGPQETQYF; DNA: TGTGCCAGCAGTTTAGGAGGGCCGCAAGAGACCCAGTACTTC
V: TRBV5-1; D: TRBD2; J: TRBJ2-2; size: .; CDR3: CASSLLAGAAGELFF; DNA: TGCGCCAGCAGCTTACTAGCGGGAGCTGCCGGGGAGCTGTTTTTT
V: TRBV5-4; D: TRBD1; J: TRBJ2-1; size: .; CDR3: CASRLTGGDEQFF; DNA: TGTGCCAGCAGACTGACAGGGGGAGATGAGCAGTTCTTC
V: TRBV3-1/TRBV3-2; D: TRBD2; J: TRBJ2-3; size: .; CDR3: CASSQVAGGADTQYF; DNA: TGTGCCAGCAGCCAAGTAGCGGGAGGGGCAGATACGCAGTATTTT
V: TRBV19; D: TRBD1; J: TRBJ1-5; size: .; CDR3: CASSSTGGRNQPQHF; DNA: TGTGCCAGTAGTTCGACAGGGGGCAGGAATCAGCCCCAGCATTTT
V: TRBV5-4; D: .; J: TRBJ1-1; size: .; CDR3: CASSLRDIRTEAFF; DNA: TGTGCCAGCAGCCTCCGGGACATCCGGACTGAAGCTTTCTTT
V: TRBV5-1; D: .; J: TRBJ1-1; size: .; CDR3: CASSSVQGRTEAFF; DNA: TGCGCCAGCAGCTCCGTACAGGGTCGAACTGAAGCTTTCTTT
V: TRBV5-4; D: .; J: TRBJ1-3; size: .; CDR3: CASSLQGSGNTIYF; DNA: TGTGCCAGCAGCCTACAGGGCTCTGGAAACACCATATATTTT
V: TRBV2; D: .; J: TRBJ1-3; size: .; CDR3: CASSGDWARLGNTIYF; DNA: TGTGCCAGCAGTGGGGACTGGGCTAGACTTGGAAACACCATATATTTT
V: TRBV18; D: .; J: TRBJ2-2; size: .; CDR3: CASSPELAGELFF; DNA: TGTGCCAGCTCACCGGAGTTGGCCGGGGAGCTGTTTTTT
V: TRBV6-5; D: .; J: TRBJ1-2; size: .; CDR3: CASQNRGHYYGYTF; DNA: TGTGCCAGCCAAAACCGGGGTCATTACTATGGCTACACCTTC
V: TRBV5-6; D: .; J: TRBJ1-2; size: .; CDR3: CASSLVGDGYTF; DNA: TGTGCCAGCAGCTTAGTAGGCGATGGCTACACCTTC
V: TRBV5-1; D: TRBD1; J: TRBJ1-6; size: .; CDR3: CASSPAGDRESPLHF; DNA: TGCGCCAGCAGCCCGGCGGGGGACAGGGAATCACCCCTCCACTTT
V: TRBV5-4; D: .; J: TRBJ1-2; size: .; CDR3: CASSLVAGAHYGYTF; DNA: TGTGCCAGCAGCTTGGTGGCGGGGGCCCACTATGGCTACACCTTC